The clone carrying this TCR beta chain was recorded many times. These data originate in a study of response to subunit inactivated influenza vaccine. One entry per CDR3 protein results from TCRdb running MiXCR on the RT-PCR reads. The sample lists 600,000 to 850,000 distinct CDR3 sequences, approximately 14% occurring once. Deletions cut 4 bases from V and 0 bases from J, with 13 bases between. The CDR3 contains 15 residues. CDR1 is SQVTM and CDR2 is ANQGSEA in the germline V gene. This clonotype was sampled from a man in his forties or fifties who received an inactivated influenza vaccine. The sequenced sample was PBMCs from blood, obtained around 14 days before vaccination. The genes are TRBV29-1 and TRBJ2-4; no reliable D call. Written as DNA, the CDR3 is TGCAGCGTTGTTTTGACGGGTATAGCCAAAAACATTCAGTACTTC. Translated, it gives CSVVLTGIAKNIQYF. The whole variable domain, filled in from reference TRBV29-1 and TRBJ2-4, reads SAVISQKPSRDICQRGTSLTIQCQVDSQVTMMFWYRQQPGQSLTLIATANQGSEATYESGFVIDKFPISRPNLTFSTLTVSNMSPEDSSIYLCSVVLTGIAKNIQYFGAGTRLSVL.